These 4 T cell receptor beta chains were all obtained from the same sample, sequenced in a study of T-cell reconstitution after alpha-beta-depleted transplantation in children. Preparing the TCRbeta library involved the use of unique molecular identifiers. TCRdb passed the PCR reads through MiXCR, listing each CDR3 protein once. The sample consists of 250,000 to 400,000 distinct CDR3 sequences, 23% of them appearing once. This specimen consisted of PBMCs, mostly from graft donor cells, obtained 180 days after TCRalphabeta/CD19-depleted stem cell transplant. Receptors originate from a male patient younger than 18 who had a stem cell transplant for acute lymphoblastic leukemia, so the T cells may come from the graft donor.

This clonotype was observed a handful of times. This chain connects TRBV30 to TRBJ2-7; D unresolved. V lost 0 bases and J lost 0, with 6 bases in between. CDR1 and CDR2 (germline): GTSNPN, SVGIG (reference sequence). The CDR3 contains 13 residues. For the CDR3, the DNA is TGTGCCTGGAGTGTGGGCCACTCCTACGAGCAGTACTTC. Protein product: CAWSVGHSYEQYF.

The chain uses TRBV10-2 and TRBJ2-2; 7 bases map to TRBD2. J was trimmed by 4 bases and V by 7 bases; bases with no gene match: 9. Germline V gene sequence: CDR1 WSHSY, CDR2 SAAADI. The CDR3 spans 15 residues. The CDR3 loop reads CASKGLREGTGELFF. CDR3 in DNA: TGCGCCAGCAAGGGCCTTAGGGAGGGCACCGGGGAGCTGTTTTTT.

The V call is TRBV6-2 or TRBV6-3, the J call TRBJ2-3; 13 bases match TRBD2. Germline lookup yields CDR1 MNHEY and CDR2 SVGEGT. The CDR3 consists of 22 residues. Unmatched junction bases numbered 25, after V lost 6 bases and J lost 4 bases. CDR3 region: CASRVFFRITSGRASISDTQYF. CDR3 coding DNA: TGTGCCAGCAGAGTTTTTTTCCGTATCACTAGCGGGAGGGCCTCTATCTCAGATACGCAGTATTTT.

V is TRBV7-3 and J is TRBJ2-3; 12 nucleotides match TRBD2. The CDR3 has 18 amino acids. CDR1 and CDR2 (germline): SGHTA, FQGTGA. J was trimmed by 5 bases and V by 2 bases; bases with no gene match: 11. The CDR3 coding sequence is TGTGCCAGCAGCTTATGGACTAGGACTAGCGGGAATAAAGATACGCAGTATTTT. Amino acids: CASSLWTRTSGNKDTQYF. The full variable domain, with the rest looked up from reference TRBV7-3 and TRBJ2-3, is GAGVSQTPSNKVTEKGKYVELRCDPISGHTALYWYRQSLGQGPEFLIYFQGTGAADDSGLPNDRFFAVRPEGSVSTLKIQRTERGDSAVYLCASSLWTRTSGNKDTQYFGPGTRLTVL.